This T cell receptor beta chain originates from a study of response to subunit inactivated influenza vaccine. CDR3 length: 9 amino acids. V gave up 8 bases and J gave up 5 bases, with 4 bases separating them. This clonotype was detected a few times. TCRdb used MiXCR to reprocess the RT-PCR reads, holding one entry per CDR3 protein. This sample yields 150,000 to 200,000 distinct CDR3 sequences, of which approximately 12% are seen a single time; 25% to 30% belongs to the top ten. The same specimen was also included in a second study, on T cells expressing NK-cell markers. That paper adds: Synthesis of TCR beta cDNA relied on 5'RACE template switching carrying UMIs. Each TCR beta repertoire originated in sorted T cells that were CD3+CD56+NKG2C+, CD3+CD56+NKG2C- or CD3+CD56-NKG2C+. Among the experiments, several used an anti-gamma-delta TCR antibody to restrict sorting to alpha-beta TCR T cells. Leadership of the CD3+CD56-NKG2C+ fraction also belonged to these clonotypes in a few donors. Unclear, still, was the HCMV specificity of the expanded NKG2C+ T cell clones.

The sequences come from CD8+ T cells sorted from PBMCs, collected 12 days after vaccination. This receptor was identified in a man aged 50 to 59 who received an inactivated influenza vaccine. The genes are TRBV12-3 or TRBV12-4 and TRBJ2-7; D is unclear. The CDR3 DNA reads as TGTGCCAGCGGGAACGAGCAGTACTTC. This translates into CASGNEQYF.